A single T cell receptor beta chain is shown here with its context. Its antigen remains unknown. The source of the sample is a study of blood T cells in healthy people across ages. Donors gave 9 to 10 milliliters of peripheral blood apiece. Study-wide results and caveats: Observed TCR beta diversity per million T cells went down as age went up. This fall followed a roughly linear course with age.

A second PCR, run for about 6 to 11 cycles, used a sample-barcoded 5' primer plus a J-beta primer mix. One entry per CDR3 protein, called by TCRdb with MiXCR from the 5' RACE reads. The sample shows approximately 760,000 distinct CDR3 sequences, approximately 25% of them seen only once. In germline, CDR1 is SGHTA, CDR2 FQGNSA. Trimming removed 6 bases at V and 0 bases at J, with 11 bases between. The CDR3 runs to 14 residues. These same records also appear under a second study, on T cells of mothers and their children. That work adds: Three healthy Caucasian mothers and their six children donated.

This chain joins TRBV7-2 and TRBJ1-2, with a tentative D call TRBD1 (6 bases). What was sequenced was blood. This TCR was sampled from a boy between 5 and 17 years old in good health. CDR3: CASREGGSNYGYTF. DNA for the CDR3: TGTGCCAGCAGAGAAGGGGGTTCTAACTATGGCTACACCTTC.